Below, one T cell receptor beta chain is given with its context. This sample is drawn from a study of T cells in Graves' hyperthyroidism and ophthalmopathy. It was RNA transcripts that yielded the amplified TCR beta CDR3 regions. TCR CDR3 underwent first-round RT-PCR with the HTBI primer set. TCRdb independently ran MiXCR on the multiplex PCR reads; one entry per CDR3 protein. The table has 600,000 to 700,000 distinct CDR3 sequences, over 40% seen once. This CDR3 has 15 amino acids. J gave up 6 bases and V 5 bases, and 10 bases lay outside the gene matches. Germline CDR1 and CDR2: PRHDT and FYEKMQ (reference sequence).

The sequenced material came from peripheral blood or thyroid tissue (not recorded which). This rearrangement joins TRBV13 to TRBJ1-1; TRBD1 aligns across 9 bases. The sequence came from an adult man with Graves' disease, either hyperthyroidism or ophthalmopathy (not recorded which). Written as DNA, the CDR3 is TGTGCCAGCAGCATCACCGGGACAGGGTCGTCTGAAGCTTTCTTT. Amino acid sequence: CASSITGTGSSEAFF.